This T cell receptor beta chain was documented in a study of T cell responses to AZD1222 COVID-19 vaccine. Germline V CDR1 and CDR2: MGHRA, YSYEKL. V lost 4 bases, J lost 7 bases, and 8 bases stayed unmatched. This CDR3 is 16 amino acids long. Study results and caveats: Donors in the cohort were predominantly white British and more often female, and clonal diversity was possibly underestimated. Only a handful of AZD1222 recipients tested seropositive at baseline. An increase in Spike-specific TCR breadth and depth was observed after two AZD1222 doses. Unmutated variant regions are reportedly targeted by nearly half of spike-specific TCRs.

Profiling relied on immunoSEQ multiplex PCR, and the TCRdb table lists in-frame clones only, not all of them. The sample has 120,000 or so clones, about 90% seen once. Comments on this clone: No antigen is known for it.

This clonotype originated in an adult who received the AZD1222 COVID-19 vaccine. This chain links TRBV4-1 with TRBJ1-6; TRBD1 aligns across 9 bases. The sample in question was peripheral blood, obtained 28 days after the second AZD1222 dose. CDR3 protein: CASSLPGTGRNSPLHF. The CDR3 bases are TGCGCCAGCAGCCTTCCGGGGACAGGGAGAAATTCACCCCTCCACTTT.